The present entry profiles one T cell receptor beta chain with its context. Antigen unknown. These data are taken from a study of cytomegalovirus exposure and HLA in healthy donors. Study-level results: Many donors carried some public TCRs, although rarity characterized most TCR sequences.

V shed 5 bases and J 0 bases; nucleotides not matched to a gene: 6. The germline gives CDR1 SEHNR, CDR2 FQNEAQ (reference sequence). This CDR3 is built from 15 residues. PCR employed 60 Vbeta and 13 Jbeta primers. Data came from immunoSEQ multiplex PCR; TCRdb stores just in-frame clones and leaves some out. The sample has hundreds of thousands of clones, roughly 78% seen once. The V call is TRBV7-9, the J call TRBJ1-1, with 7 bases aligning to TRBD1. Sequenced: PBMCs. The sequence was collected from a boy younger than 18 in good health and CMV-seronegative. CDR3 nucleotide sequence: TGTGCCAGCAGCAGCTCGACAGGGTTGAACACTGAAGCTTTCTTT. Protein product: CASSSSTGLNTEAFF.